These T cell receptor beta chains were read from a single sample in a study of T cell responses to AZD1222 COVID-19 vaccine. The method was immunoSEQ multiplex PCR; TCRdb's version includes in-frame clones alone and lacks a portion of them. The sample includes 90,000 to 120,000 clones, about 86% seen only once; the top ten take roughly 3%. This sample comprised peripheral blood, obtained on day 0 of AZD1222 vaccination. These receptors came from an adult in good health. CDR3s leave out the opening cysteine and the closing phenylalanine or tryptophan. Fields, in order: CDR3 protein, V gene, J gene, D gene. The D gene is left open where the match is weak.

CDR3aa: ASSRGRETGELF
v_gene: TRBV5-1
j_gene: TRBJ2-2
d_gene: NA

CDR3aa: ASSPTQGRRAYEQY
v_gene: TRBV3-1/TRBV3-2
j_gene: TRBJ2-7
d_gene: TRBD1

CDR3aa: ASSLRDGDETKQH
v_gene: TRBV7-8
j_gene: TRBJ1-5
d_gene: NA

CDR3aa: SEGGGVRWTEAF
v_gene: TRBV29-1
j_gene: TRBJ1-1
d_gene: NA

CDR3aa: ASSVVPDQPQH
v_gene: TRBV2
j_gene: TRBJ1-5
d_gene: NA

CDR3aa: ATSDPRDSYYEQY
v_gene: TRBV24-1
j_gene: TRBJ2-7
d_gene: TRBD1

CDR3aa: ASRFLHAVDSRSPLH
v_gene: TRBV4-3
j_gene: TRBJ1-6
d_gene: NA

CDR3aa: ASSSTSGGAQETQY
v_gene: TRBV7-9
j_gene: TRBJ2-5
d_gene: TRBD2

CDR3aa: ASSPTGQETQY
v_gene: TRBV12-3/TRBV12-4
j_gene: TRBJ2-5
d_gene: NA

CDR3aa: ASSYSLAPFNGEQY
v_gene: TRBV6-5
j_gene: TRBJ2-7
d_gene: NA

CDR3aa: ATSDLNSASGAYEQY
v_gene: TRBV24-1
j_gene: TRBJ2-7
d_gene: TRBD2

CDR3aa: AWGTGYLETQY
v_gene: TRBV30
j_gene: TRBJ2-5
d_gene: TRBD1

CDR3aa: ASSKTRWGFGYT
v_gene: TRBV19
j_gene: TRBJ1-2
d_gene: NA

CDR3aa: ASSVTGFSGNTIY
v_gene: TRBV5-1
j_gene: TRBJ1-3
d_gene: NA

CDR3aa: ASSQRQGDTGELF
v_gene: TRBV3-1/TRBV3-2
j_gene: TRBJ2-2
d_gene: TRBD1

CDR3aa: ASSSGQDNEQF
v_gene: TRBV5-4
j_gene: TRBJ2-1
d_gene: TRBD1

CDR3aa: ASSSRQLWEQF
v_gene: TRBV7-9
j_gene: TRBJ2-1
d_gene: NA

CDR3aa: AIGGTGGRSPLH
v_gene: TRBV10-3
j_gene: TRBJ1-6
d_gene: TRBD1

CDR3aa: ASQDVQGGGYT
v_gene: TRBV9
j_gene: TRBJ1-2
d_gene: NA

CDR3aa: ASSPRKGNGYT
v_gene: TRBV3-1/TRBV3-2
j_gene: TRBJ1-2
d_gene: NA

CDR3aa: AWSLSGTGGSWGG
v_gene: TRBV30
j_gene: TRBJ1-1
d_gene: TRBD1

CDR3aa: ASSPRTSDTQY
v_gene: TRBV7-3
j_gene: TRBJ2-3
d_gene: NA

CDR3aa: ASRSLAGPNTGELF
v_gene: TRBV5-8
j_gene: TRBJ2-2
d_gene: TRBD2

CDR3aa: VRSFGQGDGYT
v_gene: TRBV7-5
j_gene: TRBJ1-2
d_gene: NA

CDR3aa: ASSPQTGKYEQY
v_gene: TRBV7-9
j_gene: TRBJ2-7
d_gene: TRBD1

CDR3aa: ASSPGRSIGSYNEQF
v_gene: TRBV7-7
j_gene: TRBJ2-1
d_gene: NA

CDR3aa: ASSSAPSSYNEQF
v_gene: TRBV7-3
j_gene: TRBJ2-1
d_gene: NA

CDR3aa: ASSLGIAGGFTDTQY
v_gene: TRBV5-5
j_gene: TRBJ2-3
d_gene: TRBD2

CDR3aa: ASSPKLAGDNEQF
v_gene: TRBV18
j_gene: TRBJ2-1
d_gene: TRBD2

CDR3aa: ASSYGGGPLF
v_gene: TRBV6-5
j_gene: TRBJ1-4
d_gene: NA

CDR3aa: ASSFPGLARHEQF
v_gene: TRBV7-2
j_gene: TRBJ2-1
d_gene: TRBD2

CDR3aa: ASNLERNEQF
v_gene: TRBV2
j_gene: TRBJ2-1
d_gene: NA

CDR3aa: ATSDLEGGYT
v_gene: TRBV24-1
j_gene: TRBJ1-2
d_gene: NA

CDR3aa: ASSGTGGYTEAF
v_gene: TRBV27
j_gene: TRBJ1-1
d_gene: TRBD1

CDR3aa: ASSMEGTYSYEQY
v_gene: TRBV19
j_gene: TRBJ2-7
d_gene: NA

CDR3aa: ASESGTGDSPLH
v_gene: TRBV10-2
j_gene: TRBJ1-6
d_gene: TRBD1

CDR3aa: ASSPPIGRQF
v_gene: TRBV4-1
j_gene: TRBJ2-1
d_gene: NA